These 5 T cell receptor beta chains originate from one sample sequenced in a study of blood T cell repertoires in COVID-19. Using immunoSEQ multiplex PCR, the repertoire was profiled, and TCRdb retains in-frame clones only, with some absent. The data hold 300,000 to 400,000 clones, with 86% observed a single time. Sequencing was done on a sample of peripheral blood. The receptor source for this set is a woman aged 60 to 75 with COVID-19, enrolled during active disease.

In this sample, this clone turned up once. The chain recombines TRBV7-3 with TRBJ2-5; 11 bases line up with TRBD2. Germline CDR1 SGHTA, CDR2 FQGTGA. This CDR3 is built from 15 residues. V lost 5 bases and J lost 5; bases outside the gene matches: 7. The CDR3 loop reads CASSRTSGSAETQYF. As DNA, the CDR3 is TGTGCCAGCAGCAGGACTAGCGGGTCGGCTGAGACCCAGTACTTC.

This clone was seen a handful of times. The CDR3 spells CASSMLGQGVTDTQYF. For the CDR3, the DNA is TGTGCCAGTAGTATGTTGGGACAGGGGGTCACAGATACGCAGTATTTT. V usage is TRBV19 and J usage is TRBJ2-3; 11 positions agree with TRBD1. Per the germline V gene, CDR1 is LNHDA and CDR2 is SQIVND (reference sequence). With V trimmed by 3 bases and J by 2 bases, 4 bases remained unmatched. The CDR3 is 16 residues long. The full variable domain, completed using reference TRBV19 and TRBJ2-3, is DGGITQSPKYLFRKEGQNVTLSCEQNLNHDAMYWYRQDPGQGLRLIYYSQIVNDFQKGDIAEGYSVSREKKESFPLTVTSAQKNPTAFYLCASSMLGQGVTDTQYFGPGTRLTVL.

This clone was found a few times. The V gene is TRBV6-6, the J gene TRBJ1-6; a weak D match, TRBD1 (6 bases). V was clipped by 2 bases and J by 9 bases, with 14 bases between them. There are 15 residues in the CDR3. Germline loops: CDR1 MNHNY, CDR2 SVGAGI (reference sequence). In DNA form, the CDR3 reads TGTGCCAGCAGTTACGACAGGCGGTCTTCTTCACCCCTCCACTTT. Amino acid sequence: CASSYDRRSSSPLHF.

This clone was observed at least ten times. CDR3 DNA sequence: TGTGCCAGCAGCCTTCGACAGGGATGGGCTGGAAACACCATATATTTT. Translation gives CASSLRQGWAGNTIYF. This chain links TRBV3-1 (or the pseudogene TRBV3-2) with TRBJ1-3, with 7 bases lining up with TRBD1. Germline lookup yields CDR1 LGHDT and CDR2 YNNKEL (reference sequence). The CDR3 consists of 16 residues. Trimming removed 4 bases from V and 2 bases from J; junction bases left unmatched: 8.

The chain couples TRBV20-1 to TRBJ1-2; TRBD1 is a possible D gene (6 bases). The CDR3 covers 11 residues. Germline values: CDR1 DFQATT, CDR2 SNEGSKA (reference sequence). The CDR3 is CSPGANYGYTF. The CDR3 DNA reads as TGCAGCCCAGGGGCTAACTATGGCTACACCTTC.